This T cell receptor (beta chain) was documented in a study of shared clonotypes between healthy human individuals. Study-level background: CD4 naive cells filled three plates per donor, CD4 memory three, CD8 naive two and CD8 memory one.

Around 220 ng DNA, about 33,000 T cell genomes, went into each sorted-subset replicate PCR. Clones were sequenced by immunoSEQ multiplex PCR, and TCRdb holds only the in-frame ones, with some missing. The sample comprises 800,000 to 950,000 clones, 96% of which are singletons, and approximately 0.2% rests with the top ten. CD45RO-negative, CCR7-selected cells formed the naive CD8 fraction, which excluded terminally differentiated effector memory CD45RA+ cells. This clone was detected once. Its antigen remains unknown. With V trimmed by 5 bases and J by 0 bases, 8 bases remained unmatched. Germline CDR1 SEHNR, CDR2 FQNEAQ (reference sequence). The CDR3 has 16 amino acids. Overall study results and limits: Sampling covered blood only; tissue repertoires likely differ. Between a handful of donors, naive CD4 clonotypes were shared at a level of around 4.8%.

The TCR originated in a man aged 25-40 years in good health. Sequencing used naive CD8+ T cells sorted from blood. The chain uses TRBV7-9 and TRBJ2-5; 8 bases agree with TRBD1. CDR3 nucleotides: TGTGCCAGCAGCCTTCGGACAGGGTCGTACCAAGAGACCCAGTACTTC. This translates into CASSLRTGSYQETQYF.